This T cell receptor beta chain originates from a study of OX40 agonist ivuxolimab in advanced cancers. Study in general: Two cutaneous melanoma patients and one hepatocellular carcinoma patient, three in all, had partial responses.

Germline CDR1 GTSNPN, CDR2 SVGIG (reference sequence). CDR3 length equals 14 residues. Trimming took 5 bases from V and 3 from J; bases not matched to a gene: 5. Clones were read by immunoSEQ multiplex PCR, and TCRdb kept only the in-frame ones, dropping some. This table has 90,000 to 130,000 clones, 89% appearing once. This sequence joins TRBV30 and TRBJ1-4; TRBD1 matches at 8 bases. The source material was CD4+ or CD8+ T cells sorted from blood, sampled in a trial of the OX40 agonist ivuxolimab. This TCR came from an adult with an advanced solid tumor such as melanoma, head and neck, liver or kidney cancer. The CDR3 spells CAWSLDRANEKLFF. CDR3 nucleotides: TGTGCCTGGTCGTTGGACAGGGCTAATGAAAAACTGTTTTTT.